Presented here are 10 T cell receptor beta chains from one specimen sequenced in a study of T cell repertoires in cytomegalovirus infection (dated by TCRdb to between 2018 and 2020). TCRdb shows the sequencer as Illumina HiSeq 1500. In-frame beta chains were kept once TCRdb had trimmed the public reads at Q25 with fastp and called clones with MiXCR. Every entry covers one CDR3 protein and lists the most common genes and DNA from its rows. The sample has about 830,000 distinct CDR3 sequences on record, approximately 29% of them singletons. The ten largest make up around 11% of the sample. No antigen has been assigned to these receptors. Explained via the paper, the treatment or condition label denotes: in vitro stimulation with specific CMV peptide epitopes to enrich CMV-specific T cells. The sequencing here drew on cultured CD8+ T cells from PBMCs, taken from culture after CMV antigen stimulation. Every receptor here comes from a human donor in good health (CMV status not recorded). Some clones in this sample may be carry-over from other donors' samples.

The CDR3 DNA sequence: TGTGCCAGCGGCTCAACTGGGAAGACCTACGCCGAGCAGTACGTC. It translates to CASGSTGKTYAEQYV. The V and J genes are TRBV28 and TRBJ2-7; D not resolved. V was cut by 8 bases and J by 6 bases, with 23 bases left in between. From germline, CDR1 is MDHEN and CDR2 SYDVKM. The CDR3 is 15 amino acids.

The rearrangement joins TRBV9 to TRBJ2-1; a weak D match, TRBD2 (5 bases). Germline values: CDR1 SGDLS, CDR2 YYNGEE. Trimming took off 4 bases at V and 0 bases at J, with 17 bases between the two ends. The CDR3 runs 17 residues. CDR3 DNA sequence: TGTGCCAGCAGCTTCCGGGAAGGGATTGGCTCCTACAATGAGCAGTTCTTC. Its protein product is CASSFREGIGSYNEQFF. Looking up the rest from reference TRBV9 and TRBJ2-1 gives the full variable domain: DSGVTQTPKHLITATGQRVTLRCSPRSGDLSVYWYQQSLDQGLQFLIQYYNGEERAKGNILERFSAQQFPDLHSELNLSSLELGDSALYFCASSFREGIGSYNEQFFGPGTRLTVL.

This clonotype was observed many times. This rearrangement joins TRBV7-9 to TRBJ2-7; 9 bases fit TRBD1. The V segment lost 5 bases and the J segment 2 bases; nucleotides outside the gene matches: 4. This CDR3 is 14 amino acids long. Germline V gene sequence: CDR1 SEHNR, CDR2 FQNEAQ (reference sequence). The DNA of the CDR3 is TGTGCCAGCAGCATCGGACAGGGGACCTACGAGCAGTACGTC. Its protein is CASSIGQGTYEQYV.

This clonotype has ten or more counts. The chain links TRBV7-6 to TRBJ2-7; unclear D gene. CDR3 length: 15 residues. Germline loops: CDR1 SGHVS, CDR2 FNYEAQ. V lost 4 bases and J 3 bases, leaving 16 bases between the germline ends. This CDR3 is CASSSPADGYYEQYF. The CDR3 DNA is TGTGCCAGCAGCTCCCCCGCTGACGGTTACTACGAGCAGTACTTC.

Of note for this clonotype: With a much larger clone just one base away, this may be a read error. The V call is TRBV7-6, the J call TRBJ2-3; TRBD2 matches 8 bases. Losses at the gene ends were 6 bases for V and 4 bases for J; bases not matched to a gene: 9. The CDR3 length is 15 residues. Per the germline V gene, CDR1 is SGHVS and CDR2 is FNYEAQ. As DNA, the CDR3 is TGTGCCAGCAGACAGACTAGCGTCCCCGCAGATACGCAGTATTTT. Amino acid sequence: CASRQTSVPADTQYF. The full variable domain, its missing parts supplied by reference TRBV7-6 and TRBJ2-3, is GAGVSQSPRYKVTKRGQDVALRCDPISGHVSLYWYRQALGQGPEFLTYFNYEAQQDKSGLPNDRFSAERPEGSISTLTIQRTEQRDSAMYRCASRQTSVPADTQYFGPGTRLTVL.

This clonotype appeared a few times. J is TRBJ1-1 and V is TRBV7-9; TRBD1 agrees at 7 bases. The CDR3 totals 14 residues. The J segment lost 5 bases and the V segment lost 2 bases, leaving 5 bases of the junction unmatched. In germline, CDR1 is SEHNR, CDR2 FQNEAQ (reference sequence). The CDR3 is CASSLRDSLTEAFF. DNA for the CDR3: TGTGCCAGCAGCTTAAGGGACAGCCTAACTGAAGCTTTCTTT.

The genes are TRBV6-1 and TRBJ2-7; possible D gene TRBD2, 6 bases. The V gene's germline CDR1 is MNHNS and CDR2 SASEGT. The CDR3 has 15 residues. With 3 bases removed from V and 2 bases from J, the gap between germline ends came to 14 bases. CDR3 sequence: CASSEGTYMTYEQYV. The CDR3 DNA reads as TGTGCCAGCAGTGAGGGGACTTACATGACCTACGAGCAGTACGTC.

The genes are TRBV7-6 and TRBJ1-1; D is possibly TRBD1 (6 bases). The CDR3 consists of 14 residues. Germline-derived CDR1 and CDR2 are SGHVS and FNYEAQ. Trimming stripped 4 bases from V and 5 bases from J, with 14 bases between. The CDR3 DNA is TGTGCCAGCAGCTCACGGACAGAAGGGACTGAAGCTTTCTTT. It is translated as CASSSRTEGTEAFF. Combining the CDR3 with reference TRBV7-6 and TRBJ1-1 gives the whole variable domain GAGVSQSPRYKVTKRGQDVALRCDPISGHVSLYWYRQALGQGPEFLTYFNYEAQQDKSGLPNDRFSAERPEGSISTLTIQRTEQRDSAMYRCASSSRTEGTEAFFGQGTRLTVV.

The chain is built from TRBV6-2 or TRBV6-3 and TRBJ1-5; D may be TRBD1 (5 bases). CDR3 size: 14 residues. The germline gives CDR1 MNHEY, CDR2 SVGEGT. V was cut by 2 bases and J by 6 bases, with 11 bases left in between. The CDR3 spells CASSYDRATQPQHF. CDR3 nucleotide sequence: TGTGCCAGCAGTTACGACAGAGCGACTCAGCCCCAGCATTTT.

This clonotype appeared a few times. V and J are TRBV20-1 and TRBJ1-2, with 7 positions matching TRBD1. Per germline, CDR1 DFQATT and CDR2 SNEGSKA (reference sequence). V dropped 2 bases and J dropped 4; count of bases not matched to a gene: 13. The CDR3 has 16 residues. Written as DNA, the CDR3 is TGCAGTGCTAGACCCCCGGGACAGACCCTCCTCTATGGCTACACCTTC. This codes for CSARPPGQTLLYGYTF.